The present entry profiles one T cell receptor (beta chain) with its context. This clonotype was seen only once. Its recognized antigen is unknown. Per-base qualities were not stored, and no clone one base away is much larger. A read on its own is weak evidence. The data stem from a study of regulatory T cells in long-lasting Graves disease (dated by TCRdb to the early 2020s). Broadly, across the study: Antithyroid drugs had been taken for less than 3 months by newly diagnosed Graves' disease patients. Persistent Graves' disease patients were compared with newly diagnosed Graves' disease patients by peripheral blood TCR sequencing and RNA sequencing. The study was registered as a clinical trial and conducted in China. A total of roughly 35 samples underwent TCR sequencing: about 13 from persistent and around 20 from newly diagnosed Graves' disease patients.

What the study reported, not specific to this receptor: Patients with persistent disease shared more public clonotypes (about 2,500) than newly diagnosed patients did (approximately 990). Sequencing and analysis were restricted to the TCR beta chain. The authors noted that the small sample size was a limitation that may lower accuracy. Because the primary lesion, thyroid tissue, could not be accessed, the study looked at peripheral blood alone. TRBV28, TRBJ1-2 and TRBJ2-5 were preferentially used in persistent disease, while TRBV20-1 and TRBJ2-1 were favored in newly diagnosed disease. Persistent Graves' disease patients showed lower TCR Shannon entropy and fewer highly expanded clones than newly diagnosed patients, suggesting clonal expansion.

Libraries came from multiplex PCR. Instrument on record: Illumina HiSeq 4000. iRepertoire HTBI primers and Arm-PCR amplification of CDR3 regions were used to construct TCR beta libraries. Before sequencing, the PCR products underwent gel purification. Under the source paper's analysis protocol: Across samples, around 58 TRBV and approximately 15 TRBJ segments were identified and used for gene usage analysis of CDR3 amino acid clonotypes. COPE and FqMerger were used to merge the filtered high-quality paired reads into contigs. BLAST was used to align contigs to IMGT TRBV, TRBD and TRBJ reference genes, with CDR3 defined following IMGT. Any clonotype with a frequency above 0.1% was classified as a highly expanded clone. Shannon entropy was used to measure repertoire diversity, and the Gini coefficient was used to measure V-J evenness. A clonotype found in more than one individual was treated as public. The public reads were quality trimmed at Q25 with fastp and then assembled into clones with MiXCR by TCRdb, keeping productive beta chains. Under each unique CDR3 protein, matching rows form one entry showing the most common genes and DNA. TCRdb, rather than the study authors, made the V and J calls. This sample has some 220,000 distinct CDR3 sequences in its table, and around 19% of those were observed once. The ten largest account for approximately 10% of the sample.

Per the germline V gene, MNHNS is the CDR1 and SASEGT is the CDR2. Trimming removed 4 bases from V and 5 bases from J, leaving 17 bases between the germline ends. Including the terminal cysteine and phenylalanine, the CDR3 comprises 15 residues. Left in the record is the CDR3 DNA by itself, 45 bases read in frame from the first base. The time point label here, explained by the study, means: newly diagnosed GD, antithyroid drugs for less than 3 months. For both TCR sequencing and RNA sequencing, RNA was extracted from PBMCs in TRIzol. The diagnosis of Graves' disease followed American Thyroid Association guidelines. The patients came from an endocrinology department in Xi'an, China. From each patient, 8 to 10 milliliters of peripheral blood was collected into an EDTA anticoagulant tube. Ficoll Paque Plus density gradient separation was used to isolate PBMCs, and no further T cell sorting was performed. An Agilent 2100 Bioanalyzer and agarose gel were used to check RNA quality, while a NanoDrop 2000 measured RNA concentration.

In addition, the sample was reused for a study of T cells in Graves' hyperthyroidism and ophthalmopathy. Per that second paper: Graves' hyperthyroidism was defined as stable when no progression to ophthalmopathy occurred over 18 months of follow-up. Hyperthyroidism patients were newly diagnosed, with disease duration under 2 months, and aged 18 to 65 years. Any patient with an uncontrolled infection, another autoimmune disease, pregnancy or lactation was excluded. Diagnoses relied on clinical symptoms, serum thyroxine and TRAb, thyroid ultrasound and orbital computed tomography. A first-round RT-PCR of the TCR CDR3 used the HTBI primer set with the Qiagen OneStep RT-PCR kit. Most expanded thyroid clonotypes (frequency above 0.001) were also found in blood, which suggests that blood repertoires may mirror thyroid immune responses. Ophthalmopathy was separated from stable hyperthyroidism by a 13 V-J signature model, with just over 85% sensitivity and 81% to 83% specificity obtained in cross-validation and 80%/75% obtained in testing. In validation, progression to ophthalmopathy was predicted by the model with around 71% sensitivity and 72% to 85% specificity, a median of roughly six months before onset. A discovery cohort of around 100 patients, about 40 with Graves' ophthalmopathy and more than 55 with stable Graves' hyperthyroidism, was used to find distinguishing TCR V-J signatures. Whether ophthalmopathy could be predicted prospectively was tested in an independent validation cohort made up of about 18 hyperthyroidism patients plus 17 patients who later progressed to ophthalmopathy. The 100 or so discovery patients were randomly split 7:3 into training and test sets. The study also compared thyroid tissue and blood T-cell repertoires from roughly 6 Graves' hyperthyroidism patients. Following sampling, methimazole starting at 30 mg daily was given to hyperthyroidism patients, and high-dose intravenous methylprednisolone was given to ophthalmopathy patients. Libraries were constructed in a second round of multiplex PCR, after which size selection and purification were performed. Paired-end sequencing of the libraries was performed with 100 bp reads on an Illumina HiSeq2000. SOAPnuke was used to process the raw data, with reads discarded if the reads contained adapters or uncalled bases, had a mean Phred below 15, or lacked an exact constant-primer or identifier match. COPE v1.2.5 was used to merge high-quality paired reads, and clonotypes were defined as unique nucleotide sequences. MiTCR v1.1 was used to align clonotypes to the IMGT TRBV, TRBD and TRBJ reference segments. Only V-J combinations with frequency above 0.0001, covering about 99% of repertoires, were analysed. A TCS score was defined as the ratio of F50 (clonal expansion) to E x V (chaos), with BLOSUM62-based TCRdist applied between CDR3 peptides within each V-J. Welch's t-statistics and random forest reduced just over 500 V-J features to 13, which were used in a naive Bayes classifier (R e1071). Sample size was not statistically predetermined, and investigators were not blinded to group allocation. The paper reports TCR Vbeta CDR3 sequencing of 135 peripheral blood samples: approximately 43 ophthalmopathy, roughly 74 hyperthyroidism and roughly 17 progressor patients.

The chain is made from TRBV6-1 and TRBJ1-2, and the D gene may be TRBD1, 6 bases matching. Material: peripheral blood mononuclear cells (PBMCs), obtained at new diagnosis, from a patient treated with antithyroid drugs. The sequence was collected from a young woman with Graves disease. Donor details come from another sample of the same person, matched by shared clones. The DNA reads as follows: TGTGCCAGCAGTGGGGGAATGACAGGCTCTTATGGCTACACCTTC. This is translated as CASSGGMTGSYGYTF.